Following are 2 T cell receptor beta chains from one sample sequenced in a study of T cells in Graves' hyperthyroidism and ophthalmopathy. RNA transcripts provided the source from which TCR beta CDR3 regions were amplified. First-round RT-PCR with HTBI primers amplified the TCR CDR3 region. Using its own MiXCR run on the multiplex PCR reads, TCRdb lists one record per CDR3 protein. The sample contains 350,000 to 450,000 distinct CDR3 sequences, approximately 13% of which appear only once. Source material: blood. Receptors originate from a woman in her sixties or seventies with Graves' hyperthyroidism.

This clonotype was observed a few times. V usage is TRBV12-5 and J usage is TRBJ2-1; D gene ambiguous. CDR1 is LGHNT and CDR2 is FRNRAP in the germline V gene. Trimming removed 2 bases from V and 10 bases from J, with 3 bases in between. This CDR3 is built from 10 residues. The CDR3 DNA follows: TGTGCTAGTGGTTTGACCGAGCAGTTCTTC. Translation: CASGLTEQFF.

V and J are TRBV11-2 and TRBJ2-7; 8 nucleotides match TRBD1. This CDR3 region has 15 residues. V dropped 3 bases and J dropped 2; count of bases not matched to a gene: 6. Germline CDR1 reads SGHAT; CDR2 reads FQNNGV. The CDR3 sequence is CASSFTGGNPYEQYF. The CDR3 nucleotides read TGTGCCAGCAGCTTTACAGGGGGAAACCCCTACGAGCAGTACTTC.